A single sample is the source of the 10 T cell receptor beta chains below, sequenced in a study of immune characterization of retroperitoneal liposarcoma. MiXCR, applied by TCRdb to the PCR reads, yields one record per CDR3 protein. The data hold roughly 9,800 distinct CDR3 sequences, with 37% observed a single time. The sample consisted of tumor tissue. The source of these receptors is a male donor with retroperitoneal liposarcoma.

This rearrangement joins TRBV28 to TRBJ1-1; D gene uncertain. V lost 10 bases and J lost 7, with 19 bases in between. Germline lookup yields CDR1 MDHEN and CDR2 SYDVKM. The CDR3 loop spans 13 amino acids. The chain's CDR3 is CATPGFPVVEAFF. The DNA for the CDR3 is TGTGCCACCCCGGGGTTCCCAGTCGTTGAAGCTTTCTTT.

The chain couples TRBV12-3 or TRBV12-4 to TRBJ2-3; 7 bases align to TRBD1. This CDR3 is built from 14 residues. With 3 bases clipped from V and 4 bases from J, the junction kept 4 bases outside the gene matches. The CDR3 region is CASSFGQGADTQYF. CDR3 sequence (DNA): TGTGCCAGCAGTTTCGGTCAGGGGGCAGATACGCAGTATTTT.

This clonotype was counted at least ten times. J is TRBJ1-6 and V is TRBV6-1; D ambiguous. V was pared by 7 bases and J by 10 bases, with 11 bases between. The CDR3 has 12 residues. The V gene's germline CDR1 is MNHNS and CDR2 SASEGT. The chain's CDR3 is CASTELPSPLHF. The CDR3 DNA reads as TGTGCCAGCACCGAACTCCCCTCACCCCTCCACTTT.

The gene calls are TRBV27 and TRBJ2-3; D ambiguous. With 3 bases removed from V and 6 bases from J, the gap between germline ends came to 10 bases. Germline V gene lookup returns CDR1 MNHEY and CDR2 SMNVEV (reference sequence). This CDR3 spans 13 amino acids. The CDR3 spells CASSFGPWDTQYF. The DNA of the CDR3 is TGTGCCAGCAGTTTTGGGCCGTGGGATACGCAGTATTTT.

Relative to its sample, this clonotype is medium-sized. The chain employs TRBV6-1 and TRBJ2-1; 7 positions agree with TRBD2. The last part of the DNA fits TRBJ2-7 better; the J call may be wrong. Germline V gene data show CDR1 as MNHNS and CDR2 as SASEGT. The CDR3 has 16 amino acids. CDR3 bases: TGTGCCAGCAGTTGGTCCAAGGGCGGGAGCGTCAGTGAGCAGTACTTC. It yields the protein CASSWSKGGSVSEQYF.

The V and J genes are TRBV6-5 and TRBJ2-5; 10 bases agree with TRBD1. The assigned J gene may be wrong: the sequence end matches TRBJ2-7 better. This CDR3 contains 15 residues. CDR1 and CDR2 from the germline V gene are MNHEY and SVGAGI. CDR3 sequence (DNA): TGTGCCAGCAGTTACAGGGGACAGGGGACCTACGAGCAGTACTTC. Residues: CASSYRGQGTYEQYF.

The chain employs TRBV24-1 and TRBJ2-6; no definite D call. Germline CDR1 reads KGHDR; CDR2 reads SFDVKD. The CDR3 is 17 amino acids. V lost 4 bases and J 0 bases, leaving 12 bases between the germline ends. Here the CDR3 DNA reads TGTGCCACCAGTGACAGTGGACGGTTCTCTGGGGCCAACGTCCTGACTTTC. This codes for CATSDSGRFSGANVLTF.

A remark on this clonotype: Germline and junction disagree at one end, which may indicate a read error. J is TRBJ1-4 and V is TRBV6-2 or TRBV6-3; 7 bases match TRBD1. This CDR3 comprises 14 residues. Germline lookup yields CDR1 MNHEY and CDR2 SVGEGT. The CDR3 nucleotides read TGTGCCAGCAGACAGGGGCGTTCTAATGAAAAACTGTGTTTT. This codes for CASRQGRSNEKLCF.

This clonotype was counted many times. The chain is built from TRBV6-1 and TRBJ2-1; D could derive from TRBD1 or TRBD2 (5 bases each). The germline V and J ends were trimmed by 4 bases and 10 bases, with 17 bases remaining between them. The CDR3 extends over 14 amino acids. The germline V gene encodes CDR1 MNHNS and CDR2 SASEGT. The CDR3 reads CASSVGEFSYEQFF. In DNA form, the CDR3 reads TGTGCCAGCAGTGTAGGGGAGTTCTCCTACGAGCAGTTCTTC.

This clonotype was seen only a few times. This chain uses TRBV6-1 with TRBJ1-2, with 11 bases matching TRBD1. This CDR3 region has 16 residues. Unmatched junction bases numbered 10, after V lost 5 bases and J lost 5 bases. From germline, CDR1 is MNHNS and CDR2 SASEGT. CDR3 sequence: CASSYTRTGGGYGYTF. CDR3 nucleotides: TGTGCCAGCAGTTACACTAGGACAGGGGGCGGATATGGCTACACCTTC.